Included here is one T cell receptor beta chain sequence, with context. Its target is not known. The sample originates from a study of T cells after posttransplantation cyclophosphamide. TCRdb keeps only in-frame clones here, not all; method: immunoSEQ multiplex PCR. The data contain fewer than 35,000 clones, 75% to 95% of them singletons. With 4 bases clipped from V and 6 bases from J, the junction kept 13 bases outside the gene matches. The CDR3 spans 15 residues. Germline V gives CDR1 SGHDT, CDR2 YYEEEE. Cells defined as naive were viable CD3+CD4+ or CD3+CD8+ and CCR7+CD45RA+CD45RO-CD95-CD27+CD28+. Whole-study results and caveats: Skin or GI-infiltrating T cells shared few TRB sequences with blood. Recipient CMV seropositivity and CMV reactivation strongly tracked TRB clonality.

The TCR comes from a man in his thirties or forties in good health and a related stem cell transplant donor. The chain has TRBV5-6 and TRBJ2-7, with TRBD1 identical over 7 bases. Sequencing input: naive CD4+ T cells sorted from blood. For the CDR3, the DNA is TGTGCCAGCAGCCTTAATCCGACAGGGAATCGCGAGCAGTACTTC. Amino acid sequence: CASSLNPTGNREQYF.